This TCR beta chain was profiled in a study of blood T cells in healthy people across ages. Study-level results: Compared with aged donors, long-lived donors showed fewer expanded clones, suggesting selection.

PCR was performed a second time for about 7 to 12 cycles using a sample-barcoded 5' primer and a J-beta primer mix. TCRdb ran MiXCR on the 5' RACE reads and lists one entry per CDR3 protein. The table shows 650,000 to 1,000,000 distinct CDR3 sequences, with roughly 40% occurring only once. This clonotype was seen only once. The target antigen is unknown. The length of the CDR3 is 14 residues. Trimming pared 0 bases from V and 11 bases from J, leaving 16 bases between. Looked up from germline, CDR1 is SEHNR and CDR2 is FQNEAQ (reference sequence). The TCR sequence derives from a man aged 18-30 years in good health. The chain has TRBV7-9 and TRBJ2-5; D gene uncertain. The sample taken for sequencing was blood. CDR3 residues: CASSLAGTYSEQYF. The CDR3 bases are TGTGCCAGCAGCTTAGCCGGCACTTACAGTGAGCAGTACTTC.